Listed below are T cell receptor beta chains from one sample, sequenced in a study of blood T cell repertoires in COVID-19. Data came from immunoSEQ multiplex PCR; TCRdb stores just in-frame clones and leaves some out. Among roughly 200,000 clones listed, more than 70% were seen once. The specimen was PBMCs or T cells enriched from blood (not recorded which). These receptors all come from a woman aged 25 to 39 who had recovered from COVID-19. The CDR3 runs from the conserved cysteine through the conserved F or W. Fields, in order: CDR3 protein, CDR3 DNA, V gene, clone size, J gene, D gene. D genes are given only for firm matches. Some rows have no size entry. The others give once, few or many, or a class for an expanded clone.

CDR3: CASSLGREGPDTQYF
DNA: TGTGCCAGCAGTTTGGGGCGGGAGGGACCAGATACGCAGTATTTT
V: TRBV27
size: .
J: TRBJ2-3
D: TRBD2

CDR3: CASSLLRNRVNQPQHF
DNA: TGCGCCAGCAGCTTGTTAAGGAACAGGGTCAATCAGCCCCAGCATTTT
V: TRBV5-1
size: .
J: TRBJ1-5
D: .

CDR3: CASSYGQGNEQYF
DNA: TGTGCCAGCAGCTATGGGCAGGGTAACGAGCAGTACTTC
V: TRBV7-8
size: .
J: TRBJ2-7
D: .

CDR3: CASSFAGVADTQYF
DNA: TGTGCCAGCAGCTTCGCAGGGGTGGCAGATACGCAGTATTTT
V: TRBV7-8
size: .
J: TRBJ2-3
D: .

CDR3: CAWRGDKLSYSPLHF
DNA: TGTGCCTGGAGGGGAGACAAACTAAGTTATTCACCCCTCCACTTT
V: TRBV30
size: .
J: TRBJ1-6
D: .

CDR3: CASSPDRDTEAFF
DNA: TGTGCCAGCTCACCCGACAGGGACACTGAAGCTTTCTTT
V: TRBV18
size: few
J: TRBJ1-1
D: TRBD1

CDR3: CASSLLEAPDEQYF
DNA: TGTGCCAGCAGCCTACTAGAGGCCCCAGACGAGCAGTACTTC
V: TRBV27
size: .
J: TRBJ2-7
D: .

CDR3: CASRVINEQYF
DNA: TGTGCCAGCCGGGTTATCAACGAGCAGTACTTC
V: TRBV2
size: .
J: TRBJ2-7
D: .

CDR3: CASSETGGDEKLFF
DNA: TGTGCCAGCAGCGAGACAGGGGGAGATGAAAAACTGTTTTTT
V: TRBV25-1
size: .
J: TRBJ1-4
D: TRBD1

CDR3: CASSYHRGRDAGYTF
DNA: TGTGCCAGCAGTTATCACAGGGGAAGGGACGCTGGCTACACCTTC
V: TRBV6-5
size: .
J: TRBJ1-2
D: TRBD1

CDR3: CSVKRPGQETGELFF
DNA: TGCAGCGTTAAACGCCCGGGACAGGAAACCGGGGAGCTGTTTTTT
V: TRBV29-1
size: .
J: TRBJ2-2
D: TRBD1

CDR3: CASSLAASGSYEQYF
DNA: TGCGCCAGCAGCTTGGCGGCTAGCGGGAGCTACGAGCAGTACTTC
V: TRBV5-1
size: .
J: TRBJ2-7
D: TRBD2

CDR3: CASSKGGTNEKLFF
DNA: TGTGCCAGCAGCAAAGGGGGAACTAATGAAAAACTGTTTTTT
V: TRBV7-8
size: .
J: TRBJ1-4
D: .

CDR3: CASSQDWRETAYEQYF
DNA: TGCGCCAGCAGCCAAGATTGGCGGGAGACTGCCTACGAGCAGTACTTC
V: TRBV4-1
size: .
J: TRBJ2-7
D: TRBD2

CDR3: CASSPGGGASSYEQYF
DNA: TGTGCCAGCAGCCCAGGTGGGGGGGCGAGCTCCTACGAGCAGTACTTC
V: TRBV5-6
size: .
J: TRBJ2-7
D: .

CDR3: CASSPQRDREYQETQYF
DNA: TGTGCCAGCTCACCACAAAGGGACAGGGAGTACCAAGAGACCCAGTACTTC
V: TRBV18
size: .
J: TRBJ2-5
D: TRBD1

CDR3: CASSRLASGMNEQFF
DNA: TGTGCCAGCAGTCGACTGGCTAGCGGGATGAATGAGCAGTTCTTC
V: TRBV7-6
size: .
J: TRBJ2-1
D: TRBD2

CDR3: CSVTQGAGTQYF
DNA: TGCAGCGTTACACAGGGGGCAGGGACCCAGTACTTC
V: TRBV29-1
size: .
J: TRBJ2-5
D: TRBD1

CDR3: CASSPNRNEKLFF
DNA: TGTGCCAGCTCACCGAACAGGAATGAAAAACTGTTTTTT
V: TRBV18
size: .
J: TRBJ1-4
D: .

CDR3: CASSQDTEETSYEQYF
DNA: TGCGCCAGCAGCCAAGATACGGAGGAGACCTCCTACGAGCAGTACTTC
V: TRBV4-1
size: once
J: TRBJ2-7
D: .

CDR3: CASRSVPGTGGDPNTEAFF
DNA: TGTGCAAGTCGCTCCGTCCCCGGGACAGGGGGTGACCCGAACACTGAAGCTTTCTTT
V: TRBV12-2
size: .
J: TRBJ1-1
D: .

CDR3: CASSSDRGRWGRETQYF
DNA: TGTGCCAGCAGCTCAGACAGGGGGCGCTGGGGGCGAGAGACCCAGTACTTC
V: TRBV7-2
size: .
J: TRBJ2-5
D: TRBD1

CDR3: CASSSSYEQYF
DNA: TGTGCCAGCAGCTCATCCTACGAGCAGTACTTC
V: TRBV5-4
size: .
J: TRBJ2-7
D: .

CDR3: CASSEGLAGGLYNEQFF
DNA: TGTGCCAGCAGCGAGGGACTAGCGGGAGGTTTGTACAATGAGCAGTTCTTC
V: TRBV28
size: once
J: TRBJ2-1
D: TRBD2

CDR3: CASSSSTQGYGYTF
DNA: TGTGCCAGCTCATCTTCAACCCAGGGGTATGGCTACACCTTC
V: TRBV18
size: .
J: TRBJ1-2
D: .

CDR3: CASSLGGRAYTGELFF
DNA: TGTGCCAGCAGTTTGGGCGGGAGGGCCTACACCGGGGAGCTGTTTTTT
V: TRBV28
size: .
J: TRBJ2-2
D: TRBD2

CDR3: CASSVDNQETQYF
DNA: TGTGCCAGCAGTGTGGACAATCAAGAGACCCAGTACTTC
V: TRBV2
size: .
J: TRBJ2-5
D: .

CDR3: CASSSAPGTSDYNEQFF
DNA: TGTGCCAGCAGTTCAGCCCCCGGGACTAGCGACTACAATGAGCAGTTCTTC
V: TRBV11-3
size: .
J: TRBJ2-1
D: TRBD2

CDR3: CASPFKGDRGSNNEQFF
DNA: TGCGCCAGCCCCTTCAAAGGAGACAGGGGGTCTAACAATGAGCAGTTCTTC
V: TRBV23-1
size: .
J: TRBJ2-1
D: TRBD1

CDR3: CASSKGQLAGPKYEQYF
DNA: TGTGCCAGCAGCAAAGGGCAACTAGCGGGACCCAAATACGAGCAGTACTTC
V: TRBV21-1
size: .
J: TRBJ2-7
D: .

CDR3: CAGGWAGTLDTQYF
DNA: TGTGCCGGGGGATGGGCGGGAACCCTAGATACGCAGTATTTT
V: TRBV6-5
size: .
J: TRBJ2-3
D: .

CDR3: CASSSGQGAYEQYF
DNA: TGTGCCAGCAGTTCTGGACAGGGAGCCTACGAGCAGTACTTC
V: TRBV28
size: .
J: TRBJ2-7
D: TRBD1

CDR3: CASSPTSGTDYEQYF
DNA: TGTGCCAGCAGCCCGACTAGCGGAACGGACTACGAGCAGTACTTC
V: TRBV7-2
size: .
J: TRBJ2-7
D: TRBD2

CDR3: CASSLRGYNEQFF
DNA: TGTGCCAGCAGTTTAAGGGGTTACAATGAGCAGTTCTTC
V: TRBV28
size: .
J: TRBJ2-1
D: .

CDR3: CASSSRGLADHYNEQFF
DNA: TGTGCCAGCAGTTCCCGGGGACTAGCGGATCACTACAATGAGCAGTTCTTC
V: TRBV28
size: few
J: TRBJ2-1
D: TRBD2

CDR3: CASSFDSGYGYTF
DNA: TGTGCCAGCAGCTTTGACTCGGGGTATGGCTACACCTTC
V: TRBV7-9
size: .
J: TRBJ1-2
D: .

CDR3: CASSKPSLRSVSYNEQFF
DNA: TGTGCCAGCAGTAAACCTTCTCTCCGGTCCGTTTCCTACAATGAGCAGTTCTTC
V: TRBV28
size: .
J: TRBJ2-1
D: .

CDR3: CASSSSGVGQPQHF
DNA: TGTGCCAGCAGTTCTTCAGGGGTGGGGCAGCCCCAGCATTTT
V: TRBV28
size: .
J: TRBJ1-5
D: .

CDR3: CASSGTSGNYNEQFF
DNA: TGTGCCAGCAGCGGGACTAGCGGAAACTACAATGAGCAGTTCTTC
V: TRBV28
size: .
J: TRBJ2-1
D: TRBD2

CDR3: CASSLLAGDAEQYF
DNA: TGTGCCAGCAGCTTACTAGCGGGAGACGCCGAGCAGTACTTC
V: TRBV13
size: .
J: TRBJ2-7
D: TRBD2

CDR3: CASSSGVETEAFF
DNA: TGTGCCAGCAGTTCAGGGGTAGAGACTGAAGCTTTCTTT
V: TRBV12-3/TRBV12-4
size: .
J: TRBJ1-1
D: .

CDR3: CATLDRDKNTGELFF
DNA: TGTGCCACCCTCGACAGGGATAAGAACACCGGGGAGCTGTTTTTT
V: TRBV10-3
size: .
J: TRBJ2-2
D: TRBD1

CDR3: CSVETGTTSRRAFF
DNA: TGCAGCGTTGAAACCGGGACAACATCAAGGAGAGCTTTCTTT
V: TRBV29-1
size: .
J: TRBJ1-1
D: .

CDR3: CAISEHRGEKLFF
DNA: TGTGCCATCAGTGAGCATAGGGGAGAAAAACTGTTTTTT
V: TRBV10-3
size: .
J: TRBJ1-4
D: .

CDR3: CASSRLDTFSGNTIYF
DNA: TGTGCCAGCAGCCGCCTTGACACTTTCTCTGGAAACACCATATATTTT
V: TRBV5-6
size: .
J: TRBJ1-3
D: .

CDR3: CASSEYGTSQGLFNEQFF
DNA: TGTGCCAGCAGTGAATATGGTACTAGCCAAGGTTTATTCAATGAGCAGTTCTTC
V: TRBV25-1
size: .
J: TRBJ2-1
D: .

CDR3: CASSYRDSGNTIYF
DNA: TGTGCCAGCAGTTACAGGGACTCTGGAAACACCATATATTTT
V: TRBV5-4
size: .
J: TRBJ1-3
D: .

CDR3: CASSLGGASTDTQYF
DNA: TGTGCCAGCAGCCTAGGTGGAGCTAGCACAGATACGCAGTATTTT
V: TRBV5-5
size: .
J: TRBJ2-3
D: .

CDR3: CASLEREETQYF
DNA: TGTGCCAGCTTGGAACGGGAAGAGACCCAGTACTTC
V: TRBV2
size: .
J: TRBJ2-5
D: .

CDR3: CASSSPLTGVRGEQYF
DNA: TGTGCCAGCAGTTCCCCTTTGACAGGCGTCAGGGGTGAGCAGTACTTC
V: TRBV28
size: once
J: TRBJ2-7
D: .

CDR3: CSASGDLGNEQFF
DNA: TGCAGTGCTAGTGGGGACTTAGGGAATGAGCAGTTCTTC
V: TRBV20-1
size: .
J: TRBJ2-1
D: .

CDR3: CASRTRGGLNTEAFF
DNA: TGTGCCAGCAGGACGAGGGGGGGATTGAACACTGAAGCTTTCTTT
V: TRBV13
size: medium-sized
J: TRBJ1-1
D: .

CDR3: CASSLFQGPYEQYF
DNA: TGTGCCAGCAGTTTATTTCAGGGGCCGTACGAGCAGTACTTC
V: TRBV27
size: .
J: TRBJ2-7
D: .

CDR3: CATSSGQGYQETQYF
DNA: TGTGCCACCTCATCTGGGCAGGGATATCAAGAGACCCAGTACTTC
V: TRBV24-1
size: .
J: TRBJ2-5
D: .

CDR3: CASSSGQSYQETQYF
DNA: TGTGCCAGTAGTAGCGGACAGTCGTACCAAGAGACCCAGTACTTC
V: TRBV19
size: .
J: TRBJ2-5
D: .

CDR3: CASSRDRAYEQYF
DNA: TGTGCCAGCAGCCGGGACAGGGCCTACGAGCAGTACTTC
V: TRBV27
size: .
J: TRBJ2-7
D: TRBD1

CDR3: CASSPEADTQYF
DNA: TGTGCCAGCTCCCCCGAGGCAGATACGCAGTATTTT
V: TRBV7-9
size: few
J: TRBJ2-3
D: .

CDR3: CASSYLDRPETEAFF
DNA: TGTGCCAGCAGCTACCTGGACAGGCCTGAAACTGAAGCTTTCTTT
V: TRBV5-6
size: .
J: TRBJ1-1
D: TRBD1